This T cell receptor (beta chain) appears in the sequencing data of a study of shared clonotypes between healthy human individuals (dated by TCRdb to 2018 to 2020). Concerning the study at large: Two women and a few men aged 18 to 49 years were included in the cohort. For each donor, three plates each were used for CD4 naive and CD4 memory, two plates were used for CD8 naive, and one plate was used for CD8 memory. Libraries were prepared and TCR repertoires were sequenced by different laboratories using diverse techniques, in order to increase sequencing depth and limit assay-specific biases. The study deeply sequenced blood TCR repertoires of five healthy adults to estimate repertoire size and the extent of clonotype sharing between individuals. Each donor's leukapheresis produced roughly between about 0.9 and 9.5 billion PBMCs.

Comments on this clone: The antigen this receptor binds is unknown. The input lacks base qualities; no much larger clone sits a single base away. The same CDR3 arises from other DNA sequences in this sample as well.

The donors were healthy, HIV-negative adults with no recently reported acute infections or vaccinations. Every donor was a Caucasian adult living in Nashville, Tennessee, USA. CD4+ T cells were enriched by magnetic negative selection; naive cells were then positively selected on CD45RA, and the negative fraction formed the memory subset. After blood collection by leukapheresis, PBMCs were isolated using Ficoll-Histopaque density gradient centrifugation and then cryopreserved in the vapor phase of liquid nitrogen. Analytical flow cytometry was used to check the purity and quantity of each magnetically sorted T cell population. From each sorted fraction, genomic DNA was isolated and quantified by UV absorbance on a Nanodrop 2000c. Using the deep immunoSEQ assay, TCR CDR3 regions were amplified from genomic DNA by multiplex PCR. Extracted genomic DNA from each cell subset was spread evenly across all wells of several immunoSEQ 96-well plates, with each plate serving as a replicate. For sorted subsets, roughly 200 ng of genomic DNA, equivalent to roughly 30,000 T cell genomes, went into each replicate PCR. Purified libraries were quantified with a Qubit 3.0 fluorometer, sized on a Bioanalyzer 2100, and re-quantified with the KAPA Library Quantification kit. Each immunoSEQ 96-well plate was sequenced on its own single-read 150-cycle Illumina NextSeq 550 flow cell. The study's own analysis went as follows. Because the immunoSEQ output held only junctional sequences and lacked quality scores, the filtering could not match the filtering applied to full-length reads. To assign V/J genes and CDR3, sequences were annotated using PyIR, a Python wrapper for IgBLAST v1.9, with IMGT germline references. Reads were filtered out if the reads had weak V/J assignments (E-value above 1e-6), no CDR3, stop codons, out-of-frame junctions, or ambiguous translated residues. V3J clonotypes were defined as sequences sharing the same inferred V gene, J gene, and CDR3 amino acid sequence. To compute the percentage overlap between repertoires, the number of shared unique clonotypes was divided by the size of the smaller repertoire. RTK rarefaction, the Chao1 estimator, and Recon v2.1 estimates of unobserved clonotypes were used to assess repertoire richness. For all TCRbeta clonotypes obtained by the gDNA method from a handful of donors, generation probabilities were computed with OLGA. TCRdb took this table from immuneACCESS and kept in-frame rearrangements with V and J called. Such tables lack part of the clones; where checked against another copy, unresolved V genes explain under half of the gap, and the rest is unexplained. V, J and clone size are those of that table, while D and trimming were read from the DNA. Recorded for this sample are 2 million to 2.5 million clones; about nine tenths of them occurred a single time. The top ten constitute approximately 0.41% of the sample.

The CDR3 sequence holds 15 residues, the cysteine and phenylalanine included. Just the 45-base CDR3 DNA is kept, in frame starting at base 1. The germline V gene yields SNHLY for CDR1 and FYNNEI for CDR2. Trimmed from V: 6 bases; trimmed from J: 0 bases; junction bases lacking a gene match: 3. Study-level results and caveats: The genetic and exposure-history diversity represented was limited by the small number of donors. Estimated clonotype richness was generally larger for naive than for memory subsets. Higher generation probabilities were observed for clonotypes shared by all four sorted-subset donors than for non-shared clonotypes. Sampling was restricted to blood, and TCR repertoires in tissues likely differ from the TCR repertoires found in blood. Incomplete sequencing was indicated by rarefaction of sorted-subset datasets, despite the large sequencing depth. Pairwise subsampling led to the expectation that sequencing depth would affect the degree of clonotype sharing among donors. Sharing across a handful of donors was observed for approximately 4.6% of naive CD4, over 3% of naive CD8, around 2.5% of memory CD4, and about 0.4% of memory CD8 clonotypes.

Sequencing was done on a sample of naive CD4+ T cells from PBMCs. The cell subset or site tag for this specimen amounts to: CD45RA+ positively selected. The sequence joins TRBV2 to TRBJ2-3, with 10 junctional bases fitting TRBD1. The TCR comes from a man between 18 and 29 years old in good health. Some clones in this sample may be carry-over from other donors' samples. CDR3 protein: CASSGGQGSTDTQYF. At the DNA level, the sequence is TGTGCCAGCAGCGGGGGACAGGGGAGCACAGATACGCAGTATTTT.